These 22 T cell receptor beta chains were sequenced from one sample in a study of cytomegalovirus exposure and HLA in healthy donors. Libraries were prepared by immunoSEQ multiplex PCR; TCRdb keeps only in-frame clonotypes and omits some of them. The sample lists 200,000 to 250,000 clones, 85% to 90% occurring once. The source material was PBMCs. These TCRs come from a woman between 18 and 29 years old in good health and CMV-seronegative.

V and J are TRBV27 and TRBJ2-7, with TRBD2 matching 8 bases. CDR1 MNHEY and CDR2 SMNVEV come from the germline V gene (reference sequence). This CDR3 is 16 amino acids long. Trimming cost V 5 bases and J 2 bases; bases outside gene matches: 11. CDR3 residues: CASSPQLTSEPYEQYF. DNA for the CDR3: TGTGCCAGCAGTCCCCAGCTGACTAGCGAACCCTACGAGCAGTACTTC.

The rearrangement joins TRBV5-4 to TRBJ2-2; 7 nucleotides match TRBD2. Germline V gene sequence: CDR1 SGHNT, CDR2 YYREEE (reference sequence). This CDR3 contains 15 residues. Trimming cost V 1 base and J 6 bases; bases outside gene matches: 6. Written as DNA, the CDR3 is TGTGCCAGCAGCTTGACCGCGGGAGACCCCGGGGAGCTGTTTTTT. This encodes CASSLTAGDPGELFF. Based on the CDR3 plus reference TRBV5-4 and TRBJ2-2, the full variable domain is ETGVTQSPTHLIKTRGQQVTLRCSSQSGHNTVSWYQQALGQGPQFIFQYYREEENGRGNFPPRFSGLQFPNYSSELNVNALELDDSALYLCASSLTAGDPGELFFGEGSRLTVL.

The chain links TRBV2 to TRBJ2-2, with TRBD1 matching over 11 bases. V dropped 8 bases and J dropped 6; count of bases not matched to a gene: 8. The CDR3 length is 15 residues. Germline CDR1 and CDR2: SNHLY and FYNNEI. CDR3 protein: CASGGGQGAPGELFF. The CDR3 DNA reads as TGTGCCAGCGGAGGCGGACAGGGGGCCCCCGGGGAGCTGTTTTTT.

The chain has TRBV7-9 and TRBJ1-4; D is undetermined. Germline V gene data show CDR1 as SEHNR and CDR2 as FQNEAQ (reference sequence). The CDR3 sequence is 13 residues long. The V and J ends lost 6 bases and 6 bases respectively, with 11 bases between them. Here the CDR3 reads CASSLIRDEKLFF. The CDR3 DNA sequence: TGTGCCAGCAGTCTTATCCGGGATGAAAAACTGTTTTTT. Full variable domain (missing parts from reference TRBV7-9 and TRBJ1-4): DTGVSQNPRHKITKRGQNVTFRCDPISEHNRLYWYRQTLGQGPEFLTYFQNEAQLEKSRLLSDRFSAERPKGSFSTLEIQRTEQGDSAMYLCASSLIRDEKLFFGSGTQLSVL.

This clone was detected a few times. The chain combines TRBV9 with TRBJ2-1; weak D call: TRBD1 (6 bases). Trimming removed 0 bases at V and 3 bases at J, with 7 bases between. This CDR3 contains 14 residues. Germline V CDR1 and CDR2: SGDLS, YYNGEE. The CDR3 nucleotides read TGTGCCAGCAGCGTAGGGACAGACTACAATGAGCAGTTCTTC. It encodes CASSVGTDYNEQFF. Drawing the rest from reference TRBV9 and TRBJ2-1, the complete variable domain is DSGVTQTPKHLITATGQRVTLRCSPRSGDLSVYWYQQSLDQGLQFLIQYYNGEERAKGNILERFSAQQFPDLHSELNLSSLELGDSALYFCASSVGTDYNEQFFGPGTRLTVL.

The chain is built from TRBV4-2 and TRBJ2-1, with TRBD2 identical over 12 bases. There are 17 residues in the CDR3. Trimming cost V 4 bases and J 0 bases; bases outside gene matches: 4. CDR1 and CDR2 from the germline V gene are LGHNA and YNFKEQ. DNA for the CDR3: TGTGCCAGCAGCCCCCTGACTAGCGGGAGCTCCTACAATGAGCAGTTCTTC. Translated, it gives CASSPLTSGSSYNEQFF.

V gene TRBV28 combines with J gene TRBJ2-1; the match to TRBD2 covers 7 bases. There are 14 residues in the CDR3. Germline V gene data show CDR1 as MDHEN and CDR2 as SYDVKM. The V and J ends lost 2 bases and 7 bases, in that order; junction bases with no gene match: 5. This CDR3 is CASSLSGGRNEQFF. The CDR3 coding sequence is TGTGCCAGCAGTTTAAGTGGCGGGAGAAATGAGCAGTTCTTC.

The chain joins TRBV5-1 to TRBJ2-7, with D maybe TRBD2 (5 bases). CDR3 length: 15 amino acids. Trimming shortened V by 0 bases and J by 0 bases, and 10 bases separated the two germline ends. The V gene's germline CDR1 is SGHRS and CDR2 YFSETQ. The CDR3 spells CASSLDGVFSYEQYF. As DNA, the CDR3 is TGCGCCAGCAGCTTGGACGGGGTTTTCTCCTACGAGCAGTACTTC.

This rearrangement joins TRBV28 to TRBJ2-1, with 7 positions matching TRBD1. CDR1 and CDR2 (germline): MDHEN, SYDVKM. Unmatched junction bases numbered 6, after V lost 7 bases and J lost 0 bases. The CDR3 totals 15 residues. The CDR3 sequence is CASNMGQSSYNEQFF. The CDR3 nucleotides read TGTGCCAGCAACATGGGACAGAGCTCCTACAATGAGCAGTTCTTC.

The V and J genes are TRBV19 and TRBJ2-1; 8 positions match TRBD2. The length of the CDR3 is 14 residues. Trimming cost V 5 bases and J 9 bases; bases outside gene matches: 9. Germline loops: CDR1 LNHDA, CDR2 SQIVND (reference sequence). CDR3 sequence: CASSALSGMAEQFF. In DNA form, the CDR3 reads TGTGCCAGTAGTGCCCTTAGCGGGATGGCTGAGCAGTTCTTC.

This sequence joins TRBV25-1 and TRBJ1-4; D may be TRBD1 (6 bases). The CDR3 sequence is 14 residues long. Germline lookup yields CDR1 MGHDK and CDR2 SYGVNS. Trimming shortened V by 4 bases and J by 2 bases, and 8 bases separated the two germline ends. CDR3 DNA: TGTGCCAGCAGTGGTGGGGGCACTAATGAAAAACTGTTTTTT. Its translation is CASSGGGTNEKLFF.

V and J are TRBV15 and TRBJ2-5; 7 positions match TRBD2. CDR3 length: 16 residues. Germline CDR1 reads LNHNV; CDR2 reads YYDKDF (reference sequence). V was pared by 1 base and J by 8 bases, with 13 bases of the junction left unmatched. The CDR3 DNA follows: TGTGCCACCAGCAGAGTTTGGGGGGGGTCCGGCAATACCCAGTACTTC. Encoded protein: CATSRVWGGSGNTQYF.

The V call is TRBV5-1, the J call TRBJ2-3; 8 bases map to TRBD1. The germline CDR1 and CDR2 sequences are SGHRS and YFSETQ. J was trimmed by 9 bases and V by 4 bases; bases with no gene match: 7. The CDR3 runs to 13 residues. CDR3 nucleotide sequence: TGCGCCAGCAGCGGGGACAGGCTGAAGACGCAGTATTTT. As protein: CASSGDRLKTQYF.

V usage is TRBV7-9 and J usage is TRBJ1-5, with unresolved D. V lost 3 bases and J 9 bases, leaving 9 bases between the germline ends. Germline V gene sequence: CDR1 SEHNR, CDR2 FQNEAQ (reference sequence). The CDR3 consists of 12 residues. CDR3 nucleotide sequence: TGTGCCAGCAGCTTTGCGGAGCTGCCCCAGCATTTT. The encoded protein is CASSFAELPQHF.

V and J are TRBV7-9 and TRBJ2-1; TRBD1 agrees at 11 bases. The CDR3 has 15 amino acids. With 5 bases clipped from V and 5 bases from J, the junction kept 5 bases outside the gene matches. In germline, CDR1 is SEHNR, CDR2 FQNEAQ (reference sequence). The CDR3 DNA reads as TGTGCCAGCAGCCAGGGACAGGGGGTTCACAATGAGCAGTTCTTC. It codes for CASSQGQGVHNEQFF.

This sequence joins TRBV7-8 and TRBJ1-5; unclear D gene. V lost 5 bases and J 0 bases, leaving 11 bases between the germline ends. The CDR3 contains 15 residues. In germline, CDR1 is SGHVS, CDR2 FQNEAQ. CDR3 nucleotide sequence: TGTGCCAGCAGCCCCTTCCGTTTTAGCAATCAGCCCCAGCATTTT. Its translation: CASSPFRFSNQPQHF.

The chain recombines TRBV30 with TRBJ1-2; maybe TRBD1 (5 bases). This CDR3 spans 12 amino acids. The germline gives CDR1 GTSNPN, CDR2 SVGIG (reference sequence). The DNA of the CDR3 is TGTGCGTACGACCAGGGCATCTATGGCTACACCTTC. It translates to CAYDQGIYGYTF.

The rearrangement links TRBV6-6 to TRBJ1-1; D unclear. The CDR3 is made up of 12 amino acids. Germline V gene data show CDR1 as MNHNY and CDR2 as SVGAGI (reference sequence). The ends were cut back, 2 bases at V and 7 bases at J, with 8 bases in the middle. The CDR3 protein is CASSYRSGEAFF. In DNA, the CDR3 is TGTGCCAGCAGTTACCGGTCTGGTGAAGCTTTCTTT.

The chain carries TRBV7-2 and TRBJ1-2; the D gene is possibly TRBD1 (5 bases). Germline V lookup: CDR1 SGHTA, CDR2 FQGNSA. The CDR3 length is 13 residues. V lost 4 bases, J lost 7 bases, and 13 bases lay in between. The CDR3 DNA sequence: TGTGCCAGCAGCTCGCGCGACAGAGGTGGCTACACCTTC. This encodes CASSSRDRGGYTF.

This rearrangement joins TRBV5-1 to TRBJ2-1; 9 bases align to TRBD2. Germline V gene sequence: CDR1 SGHRS, CDR2 YFSETQ. The V and J ends lost 4 bases and 2 bases, in that order; junction bases with no gene match: 4. The CDR3 loop spans 15 amino acids. The CDR3 DNA reads as TGCGCCAGCAGCCTTCGGACTAGCGCCTACAATGAGCAGTTCTTC. This gives the protein CASSLRTSAYNEQFF.

The chain employs TRBV5-4 and TRBJ1-4; D uncertain. The germline V gene encodes CDR1 SGHNT and CDR2 YYREEE (reference sequence). V was shortened by 4 bases and J by 1 base, with 8 bases between the two germline ends. The CDR3 runs 14 residues. The CDR3 sequence is CASSLGGTNEKLFF. The CDR3 DNA reads TGTGCCAGCAGCCTGGGCGGAACTAATGAAAAACTGTTTTTT.

The chain combines TRBV2 with TRBJ1-5, with D perhaps matching TRBD1 (5 bases). V lost 6 bases, J lost 1 base, and 31 bases lay in between. The germline gives CDR1 SNHLY, CDR2 FYNNEI. This CDR3 is 21 amino acids long. CDR3 region: CASRDTRTWKKGLLSNQPQHF. CDR3 coding DNA: TGTGCCAGCAGAGATACCCGAACATGGAAAAAGGGACTCCTCAGCAATCAGCCCCAGCATTTT.